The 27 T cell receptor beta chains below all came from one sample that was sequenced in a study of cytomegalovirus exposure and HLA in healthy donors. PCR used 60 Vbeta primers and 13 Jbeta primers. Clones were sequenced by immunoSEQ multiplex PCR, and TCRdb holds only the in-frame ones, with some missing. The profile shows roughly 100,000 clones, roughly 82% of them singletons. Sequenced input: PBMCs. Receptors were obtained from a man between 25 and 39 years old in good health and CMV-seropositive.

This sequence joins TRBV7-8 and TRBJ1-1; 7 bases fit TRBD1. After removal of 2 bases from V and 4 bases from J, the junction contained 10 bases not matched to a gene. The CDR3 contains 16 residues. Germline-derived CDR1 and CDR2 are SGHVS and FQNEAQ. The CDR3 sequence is CASSLSQGGRGTEAFF. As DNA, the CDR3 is TGTGCCAGCAGCTTATCCCAGGGGGGCCGGGGCACTGAAGCTTTCTTT.

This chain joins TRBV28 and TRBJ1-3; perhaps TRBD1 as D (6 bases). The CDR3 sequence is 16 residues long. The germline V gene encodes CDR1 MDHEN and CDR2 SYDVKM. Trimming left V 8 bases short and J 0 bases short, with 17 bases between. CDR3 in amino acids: CASGGNRANSGNTIYF. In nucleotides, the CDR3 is TGTGCCAGCGGGGGCAACAGGGCCAACTCTGGAAACACCATATATTTT.

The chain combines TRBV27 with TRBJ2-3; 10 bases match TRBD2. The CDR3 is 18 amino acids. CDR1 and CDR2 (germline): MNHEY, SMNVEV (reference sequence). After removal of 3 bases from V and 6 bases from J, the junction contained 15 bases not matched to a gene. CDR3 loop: CASSLASGSRSVWDTQYF. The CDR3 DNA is TGTGCCAGCAGTTTGGCTAGCGGGAGTAGAAGCGTGTGGGATACGCAGTATTTT.

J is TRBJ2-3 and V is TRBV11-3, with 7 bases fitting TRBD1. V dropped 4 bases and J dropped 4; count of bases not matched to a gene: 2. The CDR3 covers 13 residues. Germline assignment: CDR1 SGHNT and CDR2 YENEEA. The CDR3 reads CASSSTGADTQYF. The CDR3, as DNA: TGTGCCAGCAGCTCAACAGGGGCAGATACGCAGTATTTT.

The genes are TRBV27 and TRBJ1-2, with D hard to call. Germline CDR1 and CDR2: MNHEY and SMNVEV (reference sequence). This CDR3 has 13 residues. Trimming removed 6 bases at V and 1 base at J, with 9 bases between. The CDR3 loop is CASREGLNYGYTF. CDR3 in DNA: TGTGCCAGCAGAGAGGGCCTTAACTATGGCTACACCTTC.

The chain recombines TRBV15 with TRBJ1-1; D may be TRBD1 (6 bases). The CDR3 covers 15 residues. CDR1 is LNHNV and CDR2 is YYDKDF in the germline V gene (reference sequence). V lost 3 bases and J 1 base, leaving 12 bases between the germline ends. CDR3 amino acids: CATSRDRQQNTEAFF. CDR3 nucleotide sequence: TGTGCCACCAGCAGGGACAGACAGCAGAACACTGAAGCTTTCTTT.

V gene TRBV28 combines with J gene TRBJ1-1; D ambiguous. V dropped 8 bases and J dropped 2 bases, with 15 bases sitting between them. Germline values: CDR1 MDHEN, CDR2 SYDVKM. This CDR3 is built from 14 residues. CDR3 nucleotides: TGTGCCAGCTTCTCCCGGCGGGGTAACACTGAAGCTTTCTTT. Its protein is CASFSRRGNTEAFF.

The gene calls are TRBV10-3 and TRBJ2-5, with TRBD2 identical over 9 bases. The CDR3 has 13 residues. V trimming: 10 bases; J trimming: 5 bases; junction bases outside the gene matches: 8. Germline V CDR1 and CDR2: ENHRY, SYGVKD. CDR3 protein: CATRVAGEETQYF. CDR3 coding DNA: TGTGCCACCAGGGTAGCGGGAGAGGAGACCCAGTACTTC.

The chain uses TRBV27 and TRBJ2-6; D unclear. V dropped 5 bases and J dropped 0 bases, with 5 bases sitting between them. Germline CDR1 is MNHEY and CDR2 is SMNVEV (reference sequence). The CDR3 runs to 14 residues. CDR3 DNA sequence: TGTGCCAGCAGTCTACTCTCTGGGGCCAACGTCCTGACTTTC. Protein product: CASSLLSGANVLTF.

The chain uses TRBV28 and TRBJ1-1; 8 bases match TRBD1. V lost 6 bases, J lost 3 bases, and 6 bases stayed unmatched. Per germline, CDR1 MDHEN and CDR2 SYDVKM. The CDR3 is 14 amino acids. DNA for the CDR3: TGTGCCAGCAGGAGACAGGGGTGGTACACTGAAGCTTTCTTT. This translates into CASRRQGWYTEAFF.

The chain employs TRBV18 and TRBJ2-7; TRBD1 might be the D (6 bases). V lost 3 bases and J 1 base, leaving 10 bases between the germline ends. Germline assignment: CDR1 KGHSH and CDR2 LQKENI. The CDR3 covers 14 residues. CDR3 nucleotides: TGTGCCAGCTCACCGCCGGGACAATCCTACGAGCAGTACTTC. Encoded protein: CASSPPGQSYEQYF.

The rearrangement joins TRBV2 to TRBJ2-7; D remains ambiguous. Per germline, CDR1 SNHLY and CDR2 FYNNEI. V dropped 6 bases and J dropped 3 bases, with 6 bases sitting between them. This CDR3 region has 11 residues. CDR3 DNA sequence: TGTGCCAGCAGCCCCCTCTACGAGCAGTACTTC. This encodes CASSPLYEQYF.

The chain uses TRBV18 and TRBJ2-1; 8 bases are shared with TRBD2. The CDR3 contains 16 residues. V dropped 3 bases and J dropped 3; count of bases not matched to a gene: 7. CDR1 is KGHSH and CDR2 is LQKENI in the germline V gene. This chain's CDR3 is CASSPASGSHYNEQFF. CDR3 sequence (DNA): TGTGCCAGCTCACCGGCAAGCGGGAGTCACTACAATGAGCAGTTCTTC.

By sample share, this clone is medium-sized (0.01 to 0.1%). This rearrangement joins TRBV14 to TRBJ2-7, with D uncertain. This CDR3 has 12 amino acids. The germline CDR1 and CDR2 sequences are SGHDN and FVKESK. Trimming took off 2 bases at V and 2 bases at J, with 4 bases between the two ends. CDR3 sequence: CASSQTAYEQYF. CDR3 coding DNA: TGTGCCAGCAGCCAAACTGCCTACGAGCAGTACTTC.

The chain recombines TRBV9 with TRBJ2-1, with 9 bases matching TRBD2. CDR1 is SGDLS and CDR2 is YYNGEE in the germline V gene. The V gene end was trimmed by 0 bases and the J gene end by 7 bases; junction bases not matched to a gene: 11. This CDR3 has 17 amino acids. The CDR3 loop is CASSVVGKAGGRNEQFF. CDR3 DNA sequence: TGTGCCAGCAGCGTAGTAGGAAAAGCGGGAGGAAGGAATGAGCAGTTCTTC.

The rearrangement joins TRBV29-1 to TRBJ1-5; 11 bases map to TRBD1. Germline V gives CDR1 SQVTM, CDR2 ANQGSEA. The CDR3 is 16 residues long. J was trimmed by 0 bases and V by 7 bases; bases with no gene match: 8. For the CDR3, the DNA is TGCAGCGCCCGGACAGGGGGCATGGATAGCAATCAGCCCCAGCATTTT. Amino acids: CSARTGGMDSNQPQHF.

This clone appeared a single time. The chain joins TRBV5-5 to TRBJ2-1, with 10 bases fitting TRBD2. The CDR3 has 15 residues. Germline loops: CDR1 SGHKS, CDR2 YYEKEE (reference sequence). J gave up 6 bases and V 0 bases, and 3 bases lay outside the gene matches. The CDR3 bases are TGTGCCAGCAGCTTGGGAAGCGGGAGGGCCAATGAGCAGTTCTTC. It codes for CASSLGSGRANEQFF.

CDR3 loop: CASSTLGGQETQYF. The CDR3 DNA follows: TGTGCCAGCAGTACGCTGGGGGGACAAGAGACCCAGTACTTC. The chain carries TRBV27 and TRBJ2-5; tentatively, D is TRBD2 (6 bases). Germline V gene data show CDR1 as MNHEY and CDR2 as SMNVEV (reference sequence). Trimming pared 5 bases from V and 2 bases from J, leaving 12 bases between. This CDR3 is built from 14 residues.

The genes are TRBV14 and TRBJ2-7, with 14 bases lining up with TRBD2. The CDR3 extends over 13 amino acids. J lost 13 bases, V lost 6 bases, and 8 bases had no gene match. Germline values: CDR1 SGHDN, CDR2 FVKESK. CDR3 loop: CASSLGTSGSRYF. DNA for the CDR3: TGTGCCAGCAGTCTCGGGACTAGCGGGAGTCGATACTTC. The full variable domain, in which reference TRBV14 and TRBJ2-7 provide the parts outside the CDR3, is EAGVTQFPSHSVIEKGQTVTLRCDPISGHDNLYWYRRVMGKEIKFLLHFVKESKQDESGMPNNRFLAERTGGTYSTLKVQPAELEDSGVYFCASSLGTSGSRYFGPGTRLTVT.

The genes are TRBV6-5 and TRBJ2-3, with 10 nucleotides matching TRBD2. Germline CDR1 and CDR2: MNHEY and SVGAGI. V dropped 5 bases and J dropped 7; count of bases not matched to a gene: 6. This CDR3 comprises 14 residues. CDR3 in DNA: TGTGCCAGCAGTGAAAGCGGGAGGGCACATACGCAGTATTTT. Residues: CASSESGRAHTQYF.

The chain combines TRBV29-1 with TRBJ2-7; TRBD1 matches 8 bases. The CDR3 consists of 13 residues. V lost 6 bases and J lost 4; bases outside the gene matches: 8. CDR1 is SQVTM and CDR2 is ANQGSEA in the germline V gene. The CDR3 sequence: CSVGTGRGYEQYF. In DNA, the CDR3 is TGCAGCGTCGGGACAGGCAGGGGTTACGAGCAGTACTTC.

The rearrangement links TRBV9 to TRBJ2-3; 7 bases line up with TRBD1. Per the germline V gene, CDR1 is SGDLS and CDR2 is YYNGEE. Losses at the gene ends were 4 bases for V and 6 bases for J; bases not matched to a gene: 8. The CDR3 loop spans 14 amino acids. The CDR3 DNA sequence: TGTGCCAGCAGCACTAGAGGGGGCAGCGATACGCAGTATTTT. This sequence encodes CASSTRGGSDTQYF.

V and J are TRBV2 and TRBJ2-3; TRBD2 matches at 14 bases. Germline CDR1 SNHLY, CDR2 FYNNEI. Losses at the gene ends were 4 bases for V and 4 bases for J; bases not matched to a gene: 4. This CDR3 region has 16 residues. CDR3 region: CASSGGGLAGADTQYF. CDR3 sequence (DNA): TGTGCCAGCAGTGGGGGGGGACTAGCGGGAGCAGATACGCAGTATTTT. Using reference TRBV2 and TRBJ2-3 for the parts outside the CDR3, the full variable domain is EPEVTQTPSHQVTQMGQEVILRCVPISNHLYFYWYRQILGQKVEFLVSFYNNEISEKSEIFDDQFSVERPDGSNFTLKIRSTKLEDSAMYFCASSGGGLAGADTQYFGPGTRLTVL.

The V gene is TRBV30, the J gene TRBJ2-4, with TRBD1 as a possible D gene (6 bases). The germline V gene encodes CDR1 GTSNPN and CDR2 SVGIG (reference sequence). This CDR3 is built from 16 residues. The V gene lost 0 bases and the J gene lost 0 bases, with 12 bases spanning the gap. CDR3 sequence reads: CAWSVTGLSAKNIQYF. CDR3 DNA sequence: TGTGCCTGGAGTGTAACAGGGCTTTCAGCCAAAAACATTCAGTACTTC.

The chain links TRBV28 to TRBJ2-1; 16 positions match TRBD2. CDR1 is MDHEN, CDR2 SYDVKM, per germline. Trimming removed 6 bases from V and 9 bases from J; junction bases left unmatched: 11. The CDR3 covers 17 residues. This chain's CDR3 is CASRRNLGLAGGGEQFF. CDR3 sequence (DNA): TGTGCCAGCAGAAGAAACCTGGGACTAGCGGGAGGGGGTGAGCAGTTCTTC.

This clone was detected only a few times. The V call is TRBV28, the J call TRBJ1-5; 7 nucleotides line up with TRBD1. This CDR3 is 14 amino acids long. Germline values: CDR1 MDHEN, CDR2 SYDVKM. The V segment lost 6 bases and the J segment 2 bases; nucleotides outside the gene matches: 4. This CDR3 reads CASSSTGGNQPQHF. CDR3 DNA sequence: TGTGCCAGCAGCTCCACAGGGGGCAATCAGCCCCAGCATTTT.

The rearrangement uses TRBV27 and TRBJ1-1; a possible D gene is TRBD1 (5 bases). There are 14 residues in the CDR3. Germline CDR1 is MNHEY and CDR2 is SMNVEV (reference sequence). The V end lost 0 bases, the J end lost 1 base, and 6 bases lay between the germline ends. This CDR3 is CASSLSTGNTEAFF. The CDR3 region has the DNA TGTGCCAGCAGTTTATCCACAGGGAACACTGAAGCTTTCTTT.